These T cell receptor beta chains were read from a single sample in a study of blood T cell repertoires in COVID-19. Sequencing was performed with immunoSEQ multiplex PCR; in TCRdb, only in-frame clones are kept and a portion is missing. The table records approximately 330,000 clones, roughly 89% of them present only once. Input material: peripheral blood. All receptors derive from a middle-aged woman with COVID-19, enrolled during active disease. The CDR3 runs from the conserved cysteine through the conserved F or W. Fields, in order: clone size, V gene, CDR3 protein. The size entry is marked missing in some rows and otherwise reads once, few, many or a size class.

.	TRBV12-3/TRBV12-4	CASNRGLDEKLFF
.	TRBV5-4	CASSRRSAWNYGYTF
.	TRBV30	CAWSGGTSGRAWYNEQFF
.	TRBV30	CAWSGAGTSLGNTIYF
.	TRBV11-1	CASSLRRAIAEQYF
.	TRBV7-8	CASSLFYRESNSPLHF
.	TRBV24-1	CATSPTGGRPGDTQYF
.	TRBV6-5	CASSYRRLATYEQYF
once	TRBV7-9	CASSFTGFELQFF
.	TRBV28	CASSFIGLSGPNFYGYTF
.	TRBV27	CASSLGPPSGIITGELFF
.	TRBV7-3	CASSSTSGINEQFF
.	TRBV5-1	CASSLQGNSNQPQHF
few	TRBV30	CAWSVRAGTGNTIYF
.	TRBV4-3	CASSQDLALTGFSQYF
once	TRBV5-4	CASSPGTGDQPQHF